This TCR beta chain was documented in a study of T cell responses to AZD1222 COVID-19 vaccine. Comment on this clone: Antigen unknown.

CDR3 length: 15 amino acids. V was trimmed by 2 bases and J by 3 bases, leaving 14 bases between them. The germline V gene has CDR1 SGHTA and CDR2 FQGTGA. Study outcomes and limitations: Females made up more of the donors, who were largely white British, and clonal diversity may have come out too low.

The repertoire was sequenced with immunoSEQ multiplex PCR; TCRdb's copy has only in-frame clones and lacks some. In the table there are roughly 100,000 clones, over 70% of which are singletons. This sample comprised peripheral blood, obtained on day 0 of AZD1222 vaccination. The genes are TRBV7-3 and TRBJ2-7; D is perhaps TRBD1 (6 bases). The sequence came from an adult in good health. CDR3 coding DNA: TGTGCCAGCAGCTTACTTCCCGGGACAAACTACGAGCAGTACTTC. Translated: CASSLLPGTNYEQYF.